This is a list of T cell receptor beta chains from one sample in a study of blood T cell repertoires in COVID-19. The repertoire was sequenced with immunoSEQ multiplex PCR; TCRdb's copy has only in-frame clones and lacks some. The sample shows about 170,000 clones, about four fifths of them seen only once. The sequencing sample was made of peripheral blood. Source of these receptors: an elderly woman with COVID-19, enrolled during active disease. CDR3s include the opening cysteine and the closing phenylalanine or tryptophan. A D gene is named only where the DNA matches it firmly. Size is stated for part of the rows, as once, few or many counts, or as a class when the clone is expanded.

clone_size: .; j_call: TRBJ1-2; d_call: .; v_call: TRBV27; cdr3_nt: TGTGCCAGCAGTTTAAAGGGGAACTATGGCTACACCTTC; cdr3_aa: CASSLKGNYGYTF
clone_size: few; j_call: TRBJ1-5; d_call: .; v_call: TRBV4-2; cdr3_nt: TGTGCCAGCAGCCAAGGAGGCGGGGTTCAGCCCCAGCATTTT; cdr3_aa: CASSQGGGVQPQHF
clone_size: .; j_call: TRBJ2-5; d_call: .; v_call: TRBV7-9; cdr3_nt: TGTGCCAGCACCTGGCTTCGAAGCGTGGAAGAGACCCAGTACTTC; cdr3_aa: CASTWLRSVEETQYF
clone_size: .; j_call: TRBJ2-2; d_call: TRBD2; v_call: TRBV11-1; cdr3_nt: TGTGCCAGCAGTCTTTTCGGGGGGGACCGGGAGCTGTTTTTT; cdr3_aa: CASSLFGGDRELFF
clone_size: few; j_call: TRBJ1-2; d_call: TRBD1; v_call: TRBV7-2; cdr3_nt: TGTGCCAGCACGCAGGGGGCGTATTATGGCTACACCTTC; cdr3_aa: CASTQGAYYGYTF
clone_size: .; j_call: TRBJ2-7; d_call: TRBD1; v_call: TRBV5-4; cdr3_nt: TGTGCCAGCAGCTTCTCCGGGACAGGACATCGGCAGTACTTC; cdr3_aa: CASSFSGTGHRQYF
clone_size: .; j_call: TRBJ2-3; d_call: TRBD2; v_call: TRBV18; cdr3_nt: TGTGCCAGCTCACCACTCACTAGCGGGAGAGGCACAGATACGCAGTATTTT; cdr3_aa: CASSPLTSGRGTDTQYF
clone_size: .; j_call: TRBJ1-1; d_call: .; v_call: TRBV30; cdr3_nt: TGTGCCTGGAGGTCCCCCAGTTGGACTGAAGCTTTCTTT; cdr3_aa: CAWRSPSWTEAFF
clone_size: .; j_call: TRBJ1-5; d_call: .; v_call: TRBV27; cdr3_nt: TGTGCCAGCAGTTTATACAGGGTGGGTCAGCCCCAGCATTTT; cdr3_aa: CASSLYRVGQPQHF
clone_size: .; j_call: TRBJ1-4; d_call: .; v_call: TRBV11-2; cdr3_nt: TGTGCCAGCAGCTTCCGGACATCCCTGGTGCCGGAAAAACTGTTTTTT; cdr3_aa: CASSFRTSLVPEKLFF
clone_size: .; j_call: TRBJ1-4; d_call: TRBD1; v_call: TRBV5-1; cdr3_nt: TGCGCCAGCAGCTTGGGACAGGGAGGAGAAAAACTGTTTTTT; cdr3_aa: CASSLGQGGEKLFF
clone_size: few; j_call: TRBJ2-1; d_call: TRBD2; v_call: TRBV5-1; cdr3_nt: TGCGCCAGCAGCCTGTCTAGCGGAGCTACCAATGAGCAGTTCTTC; cdr3_aa: CASSLSSGATNEQFF
clone_size: .; j_call: TRBJ1-5; d_call: .; v_call: TRBV10-2; cdr3_nt: TGCGCCAGCGGGGGGGAGAGGGGAATTGGCAATCAGCCCCAGCATTTT; cdr3_aa: CASGGERGIGNQPQHF
clone_size: .; j_call: TRBJ1-2; d_call: .; v_call: TRBV6-5; cdr3_nt: TGTGCCAGCATCCGCTATGGCTACACCTTC; cdr3_aa: CASIRYGYTF
clone_size: .; j_call: TRBJ1-1; d_call: .; v_call: TRBV10-3; cdr3_nt: TGTGCCATCAGTGAGCTGCGTGATGGGGGGACCACTGAAGCTTTCTTT; cdr3_aa: CAISELRDGGTTEAFF
clone_size: .; j_call: TRBJ2-3; d_call: .; v_call: TRBV27; cdr3_nt: TGTGCCAGCAGTTCAGCAGATACGCAGTATTTT; cdr3_aa: CASSSADTQYF
clone_size: few; j_call: TRBJ2-3; d_call: TRBD1; v_call: TRBV5-1; cdr3_nt: TGCGCCAGCAGCCTGGGACAGGGCTCAGATACGCAGTATTTT; cdr3_aa: CASSLGQGSDTQYF
clone_size: .; j_call: TRBJ1-5; d_call: .; v_call: TRBV6-5; cdr3_nt: TGTGCCAGCAGCACGCAGGGTTTTCAGCCCCAGCATTTT; cdr3_aa: CASSTQGFQPQHF
clone_size: .; j_call: TRBJ1-2; d_call: .; v_call: TRBV29-1; cdr3_nt: TGCAGCGTTGAGTATGTGACAGGCTATGGCTACACCTTC; cdr3_aa: CSVEYVTGYGYTF
clone_size: .; j_call: TRBJ1-3; d_call: TRBD1; v_call: TRBV18; cdr3_nt: TGTGCCAGCTCACCGGACAGGGGCGACACCATATATTTT; cdr3_aa: CASSPDRGDTIYF
clone_size: .; j_call: TRBJ1-5; d_call: .; v_call: TRBV10-3; cdr3_nt: TGTGCCATCAGGAATAACAGTTTCAATCAGCCCCAGCATTTT; cdr3_aa: CAIRNNSFNQPQHF
clone_size: few; j_call: TRBJ2-5; d_call: .; v_call: TRBV5-1; cdr3_nt: TGCGCCAGCAGCCCCTGGGCCAGGGAGACCCAGTACTTC; cdr3_aa: CASSPWARETQYF
clone_size: .; j_call: TRBJ2-5; d_call: .; v_call: TRBV5-6; cdr3_nt: TGTGCCAGCAGCTTGGCGGGGGGCAGGGAGACCCAGTACTTC; cdr3_aa: CASSLAGGRETQYF
clone_size: .; j_call: TRBJ1-1; d_call: TRBD1; v_call: TRBV7-2; cdr3_nt: TGTGCCAGCAGCCCTCGTGGACAGGGGACGAACACTGAAGCTTTCTTT; cdr3_aa: CASSPRGQGTNTEAFF
clone_size: .; j_call: TRBJ2-7; d_call: .; v_call: TRBV7-6; cdr3_nt: TGTGCCAGCAGCTTAGCCAGGGGGGTTGGCGAGCAGTACTTC; cdr3_aa: CASSLARGVGEQYF
clone_size: .; j_call: TRBJ1-5; d_call: TRBD1; v_call: TRBV7-8; cdr3_nt: TGTGCCAGCAGCCTTGGGACAGGGCTCAATCAGCCCCAGCATTTT; cdr3_aa: CASSLGTGLNQPQHF
clone_size: .; j_call: TRBJ2-2; d_call: .; v_call: TRBV9; cdr3_nt: TGTGCCAGCAGCTCCCAGACTCAGCGGACCGGGGAGCTGTTTTTT; cdr3_aa: CASSSQTQRTGELFF
clone_size: few; j_call: TRBJ2-7; d_call: TRBD2; v_call: TRBV28; cdr3_nt: TGTGCCAGCAGTTTACTAGCGGGAGTCCCCTACGAGCAGTACTTC; cdr3_aa: CASSLLAGVPYEQYF
clone_size: .; j_call: TRBJ2-5; d_call: .; v_call: TRBV19; cdr3_nt: TGTGCCAGTAGTATAGATCTGGACAGACAAGAGACCCAGTACTTC; cdr3_aa: CASSIDLDRQETQYF
clone_size: .; j_call: TRBJ2-7; d_call: TRBD1; v_call: TRBV2; cdr3_nt: TGTGCCAGCAGTGAGGGGACAGGCTCCTACGAGCAGTACTTC; cdr3_aa: CASSEGTGSYEQYF
clone_size: .; j_call: TRBJ2-7; d_call: TRBD2; v_call: TRBV7-9; cdr3_nt: TGTGCCAGCAGCTTGCGGGAAATAGCGGGGCCTTCCTACGAGCAGTACTTC; cdr3_aa: CASSLREIAGPSYEQYF
clone_size: .; j_call: TRBJ1-3; d_call: .; v_call: TRBV6-5; cdr3_nt: TGTGCCAGCACCCTCCAGGGGGGAAACACCATATATTTT; cdr3_aa: CASTLQGGNTIYF
clone_size: .; j_call: TRBJ2-1; d_call: TRBD2; v_call: TRBV28; cdr3_nt: TGTGCCAGCAGTTCCCCTAGCGGGGGACCCTACAATGAGCAGTTCTTC; cdr3_aa: CASSSPSGGPYNEQFF
clone_size: few; j_call: TRBJ1-2; d_call: TRBD1; v_call: TRBV10-3; cdr3_nt: TGTGCCATCAGCGGACAGGGTGACTATGGCTACACCTTC; cdr3_aa: CAISGQGDYGYTF
clone_size: many; j_call: TRBJ1-6; d_call: .; v_call: TRBV25-1; cdr3_nt: TGTGCCAGCAGTGTTACTCCCTATTCACCCCTCCACTTT; cdr3_aa: CASSVTPYSPLHF
clone_size: .; j_call: TRBJ2-4; d_call: .; v_call: TRBV25-1; cdr3_nt: TGTGCCAGCAGCGGGCTGGGACTAGCCAAAAACATTCAGTACTTC; cdr3_aa: CASSGLGLAKNIQYF
clone_size: .; j_call: TRBJ2-3; d_call: TRBD2; v_call: TRBV3-1/TRBV3-2; cdr3_nt: TGTGCCAGCAGCCGTACTAGCGGGAGAGGTACAGATACGCAGTATTTT; cdr3_aa: CASSRTSGRGTDTQYF
clone_size: .; j_call: TRBJ2-7; d_call: TRBD2; v_call: TRBV23-1; cdr3_nt: TGCGCCAGCAGTCAGTATCTTCCCCCGGGACTAGCGGGGTTGTCCTACGAGCAGTACTTC; cdr3_aa: CASSQYLPPGLAGLSYEQYF
clone_size: .; j_call: TRBJ1-1; d_call: .; v_call: TRBV11-3; cdr3_nt: TGTGCCAGCAGCTTATCGGGTGTAAACACTGAAGCTTTCTTT; cdr3_aa: CASSLSGVNTEAFF
clone_size: .; j_call: TRBJ1-3; d_call: .; v_call: TRBV5-6; cdr3_nt: TGTGCCAGCAGCTTGCGGGGGACGGCCCTCTCTGGAAACACCATATATTTT; cdr3_aa: CASSLRGTALSGNTIYF
clone_size: .; j_call: TRBJ1-4; d_call: TRBD1; v_call: TRBV10-3; cdr3_nt: TGTGCCATCAGCCCCCGGGACAGTAATGAAAAACTGTTTTTT; cdr3_aa: CAISPRDSNEKLFF
clone_size: .; j_call: TRBJ2-5; d_call: TRBD1; v_call: TRBV18; cdr3_nt: TGTGCCAGCTCACCTCAGACAGGGCTAGAGACCCAGTACTTC; cdr3_aa: CASSPQTGLETQYF
clone_size: .; j_call: TRBJ2-1; d_call: .; v_call: TRBV11-2; cdr3_nt: TGTGCCAGCAGCTTAGACGCAGCCTACAATGAGCAGTTCTTC; cdr3_aa: CASSLDAAYNEQFF
clone_size: .; j_call: TRBJ2-2; d_call: TRBD2; v_call: TRBV6-5; cdr3_nt: TGTGCCAGCAGTCCGACTAGCGGGAGGGCCGGGGAGCTGTTTTTT; cdr3_aa: CASSPTSGRAGELFF
clone_size: .; j_call: TRBJ2-5; d_call: TRBD2; v_call: TRBV7-2; cdr3_nt: TGTGCCAGCAGCTTAGGACTAGCGGTCCAAGAGACCCAGTACTTC; cdr3_aa: CASSLGLAVQETQYF
clone_size: .; j_call: TRBJ2-7; d_call: TRBD1; v_call: TRBV24-1; cdr3_nt: TGTGCCACCAGTGATGCCGGGACAGGGACCCACGAGCAGTACTTC; cdr3_aa: CATSDAGTGTHEQYF
clone_size: .; j_call: TRBJ1-2; d_call: .; v_call: TRBV18; cdr3_nt: TGTGCCAGCAACCGCCGGACAGCCGTTCTAAACTATGGCTACACCTTC; cdr3_aa: CASNRRTAVLNYGYTF
clone_size: few; j_call: TRBJ1-1; d_call: TRBD1; v_call: TRBV2; cdr3_nt: TGTGCCAGCACCGGACAGGGGGCCCACACTGAAGCTTTCTTT; cdr3_aa: CASTGQGAHTEAFF
clone_size: .; j_call: TRBJ2-7; d_call: .; v_call: TRBV18; cdr3_nt: TGTGCCAGCTCACCGGCAGCAGGCGAATACGAGCAGTACTTC; cdr3_aa: CASSPAAGEYEQYF
clone_size: .; j_call: TRBJ2-2; d_call: TRBD2; v_call: TRBV29-1; cdr3_nt: TGCAGCGTTGGAGGACTAGCGGGGGGGCCGGTCACCGGGGAGCTGTTTTTT; cdr3_aa: CSVGGLAGGPVTGELFF
clone_size: .; j_call: TRBJ1-2; d_call: .; v_call: TRBV20-1; cdr3_nt: TGCAGTGCCGACGTAGACAGTGGCTACACCTTC; cdr3_aa: CSADVDSGYTF
clone_size: .; j_call: TRBJ2-7; d_call: TRBD1; v_call: TRBV7-3; cdr3_nt: TGTGCCAGCAGCCGGGACAGCTCCTACGAGCAGTACTTC; cdr3_aa: CASSRDSSYEQYF